Listed below are T cell receptor beta chains from one sample, sequenced in a study of blood T cell repertoires in COVID-19. Produced via immunoSEQ multiplex PCR; TCRdb's table is partial and in-frame only. The sample lists around 230,000 clones, just over 85% occurring once. The sequenced sample consisted of peripheral blood. These receptors all stem from a middle-aged man with COVID-19, enrolled during active disease. Both conserved end residues are part of each CDR3.

v_gene,len,j_gene,CDR3aa
TRBV5-8,12,TRBJ1-2,CASSPGGYGYTF
TRBV4-3,18,TRBJ1-6,CASSQASTGTGVNSPLHF
TRBV29-1,12,TRBJ1-2,CSVGTGDYGYTF
TRBV3-1/TRBV3-2,13,TRBJ1-2,CASSPQGAGGYTF
TRBV7-2,18,TRBJ2-1,CASSFLPSGRSSYNEQFF
TRBV29-1,12,TRBJ2-7,CSVEQGGNEQYF
TRBV7-7,16,TRBJ2-3,CASSSMNRGQRNTQYF
TRBV28,12,TRBJ1-5,CASSLGPPPQHF
TRBV4-3,17,TRBJ1-6,CASSQVSGTGMNSPLHF
TRBV28,20,TRBJ1-2,CASSPPGLFTSEMRDYGYTF
TRBV14,17,TRBJ2-7,CASSPHAGITGSYEQYF
TRBV7-3,14,TRBJ2-7,CASSPGTGNYEQYF
TRBV3-1/TRBV3-2,15,TRBJ2-7,CASSEGLAGSYEQYF
TRBV4-1,16,TRBJ1-6,CASSQEGAVVDSPLHF
TRBV6-5,13,TRBJ1-1,CASRTGWDTEAFF
TRBV2,15,TRBJ1-3,CASSAQGWSGNTIYF
TRBV7-8,14,TRBJ2-3,CASSLRTVADTQYF
TRBV29-1,13,TRBJ2-1,CSVESPGVNEQFF
TRBV7-6,18,TRBJ2-5,CASSLGLRPSGRVETQYF
TRBV6-4,14,TRBJ2-4,CASLWKRGENIQYF
TRBV5-6,12,TRBJ1-2,CASSLQAYGYTF
TRBV30,13,TRBJ1-4,CAWRGQGYEKLFF
TRBV7-3,13,TRBJ2-5,CASSLGLQETQYF
TRBV18,14,TRBJ1-1,CASSPTGMNTEAFF
TRBV9,15,TRBJ2-1,CASSVGSGIYNEQFF
TRBV4-2,14,TRBJ1-3,CASSQDSGGNTIYF
TRBV11-3,14,TRBJ2-3,CASSQGQGGDTQYF
TRBV30,14,TRBJ2-7,CAWRAAGFSYEQYF
TRBV7-2,14,TRBJ1-1,CASSPPWTGTEAFF
TRBV5-5,15,TRBJ2-7,CASSQRLAASYEQYF
TRBV5-1,15,TRBJ2-7,CASSLPGLAEKEQYF
TRBV7-2,16,TRBJ2-2,CASSLEASGNTGELFF
TRBV18,18,TRBJ1-5,CASSRSGPNGRGNQPQHF
TRBV6-5,15,TRBJ1-5,CASSFPTDLNQPQHF
TRBV15,14,TRBJ1-4,CATSRGEANEKLFF
TRBV18,14,TRBJ1-6,CASSPRDRGSPLHF
TRBV6-5,16,TRBJ2-7,CASSYSGASPSNEQYF
TRBV29-1,14,TRBJ2-7,CSVVGASGRYEQYF
TRBV2,16,TRBJ1-1,CASSLVREGLNTEAFF
TRBV18,15,TRBJ1-2,CASSPGSAPNYGYTF
TRBV24-1,17,TRBJ2-2,CATSDFGTGFSAGELFF
TRBV9,17,TRBJ2-2,CASSPRSAGGNTGELFF
TRBV3-1/TRBV3-2,14,TRBJ2-3,CASSQILSTDTQYF
TRBV2,17,TRBJ1-1,CASKRSTGKVLNTEAFF
TRBV4-2,18,TRBJ2-5,CASSQESQRAGGPKTQYF
TRBV5-6,13,TRBJ1-1,CASTGGVGTEAFF
TRBV6-6,14,TRBJ1-1,CASRPRQGAPEAFF
TRBV10-1,15,TRBJ1-6,CASQERGSYNSPLHF
TRBV2,16,TRBJ2-7,CASTTSPAGENYEQYF
TRBV28,12,TRBJ1-2,CASSLPPQGDTF
TRBV3-1/TRBV3-2,18,TRBJ2-5,CASSQGTGVLTEMVTQYF
TRBV19,14,TRBJ1-5,CASSIQGSNQPQHF
TRBV5-4,14,TRBJ2-2,CASSLVGGTGELFF
TRBV5-5,16,TRBJ1-5,CASSSGTGRGNQPQHF